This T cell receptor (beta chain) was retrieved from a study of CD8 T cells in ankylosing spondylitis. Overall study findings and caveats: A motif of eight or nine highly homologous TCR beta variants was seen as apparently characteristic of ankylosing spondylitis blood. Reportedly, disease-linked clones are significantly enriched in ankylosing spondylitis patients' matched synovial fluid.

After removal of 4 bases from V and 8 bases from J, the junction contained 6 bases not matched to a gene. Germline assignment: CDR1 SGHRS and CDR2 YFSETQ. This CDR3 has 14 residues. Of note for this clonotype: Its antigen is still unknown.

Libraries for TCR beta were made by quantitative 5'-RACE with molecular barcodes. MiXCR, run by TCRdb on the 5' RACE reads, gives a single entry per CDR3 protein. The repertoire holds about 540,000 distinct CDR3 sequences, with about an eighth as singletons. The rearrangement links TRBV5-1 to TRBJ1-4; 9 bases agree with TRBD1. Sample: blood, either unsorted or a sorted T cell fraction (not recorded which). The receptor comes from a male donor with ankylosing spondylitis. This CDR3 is CASSPGQGEEKLFF. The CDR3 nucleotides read TGCGCCAGCAGCCCGGGACAGGGAGAGGAAAAACTGTTTTTT.